The entry below gives a single TCR beta chain sequence along with its context. Its antigen is not known. These data belong to a study of shared clonotypes between healthy human individuals. Overall study findings and caveats: Only blood samples were collected, and tissue repertoires likely differ. Expectations were that clonotype sharing among donors would be affected by sequencing depth.

The study enrolled healthy HIV-negative adults without recent acute infections or vaccinations as donors. Germline V lookup: CDR1 SGDLS, CDR2 YYNGEE. CDR3 length equals 16 residues. Trimming left V 4 bases short and J 5 bases short, with 21 bases between. Samples underwent the assay at deep level. Clones were read by immunoSEQ multiplex PCR, and TCRdb kept only the in-frame ones, dropping some. Seen here are 450,000 to 650,000 clones, around 78% observed once, and the top ten hold around 12%. The receptor comes from a woman in her thirties or forties in good health. Some clones in this sample may be carry-over from other donors' samples. The material sequenced was PBMCs. The chain is built from TRBV9 and TRBJ1-2; possible D gene TRBD1, 6 bases. The CDR3 is CASSPLLGGRDYGYTF. The CDR3 coding sequence is TGTGCCAGCAGCCCTCTCCTGGGGGGCAGGGATTATGGCTACACCTTC.